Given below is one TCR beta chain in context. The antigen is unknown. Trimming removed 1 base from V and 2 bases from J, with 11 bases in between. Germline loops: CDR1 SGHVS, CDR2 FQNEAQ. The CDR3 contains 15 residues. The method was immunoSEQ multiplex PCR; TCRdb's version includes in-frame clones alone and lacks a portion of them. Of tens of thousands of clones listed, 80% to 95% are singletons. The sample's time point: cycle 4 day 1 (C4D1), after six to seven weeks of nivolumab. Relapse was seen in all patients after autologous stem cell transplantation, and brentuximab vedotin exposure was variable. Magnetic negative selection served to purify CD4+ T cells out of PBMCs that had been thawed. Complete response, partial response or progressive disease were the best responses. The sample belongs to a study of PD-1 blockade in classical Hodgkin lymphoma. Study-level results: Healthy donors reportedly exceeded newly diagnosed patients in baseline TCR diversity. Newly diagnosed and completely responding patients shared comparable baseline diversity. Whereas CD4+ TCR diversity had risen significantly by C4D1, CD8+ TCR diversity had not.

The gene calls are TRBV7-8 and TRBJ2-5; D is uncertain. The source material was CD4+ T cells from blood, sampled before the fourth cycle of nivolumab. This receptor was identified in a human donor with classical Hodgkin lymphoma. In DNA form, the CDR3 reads TGTGCCAGCAGCTTAGAGAGAGGCCGACAAGAGACCCAGTACTTC. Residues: CASSLERGRQETQYF.